These 7 T cell receptor beta chains were all obtained from the same sample, sequenced in a study of shared clonotypes between healthy human individuals. Naive CD8 cells were CD45RO-negative, positively selected for CCR7, excluding terminally differentiated effector memory CD45RA+ cells. Clones were read by immunoSEQ multiplex PCR, and TCRdb kept only the in-frame ones, dropping some. The sample shows some 1,900,000 clones, over 85% of them seen only once. Input material: naive CD8+ T cells sorted from blood. The source is a man aged 18 to 29 in good health.

Concerning this clone: Other DNA sequences in the sample encode the same CDR3. V is TRBV4-1 and J is TRBJ2-1, with 14 bases matching TRBD2. After removal of 4 bases from V and 8 bases from J, the junction contained 4 bases not matched to a gene. CDR3 length: 15 residues. Germline CDR1 MGHRA, CDR2 YSYEKL. CDR3 in amino acids: CASSLRLAGGHEQFF. In nucleotides, the CDR3 is TGCGCCAGCAGCCTAAGACTAGCGGGAGGGCATGAGCAGTTCTTC.

V is TRBV7-2 and J is TRBJ2-7; 10 bases align to TRBD1. V lost 4 bases, J lost 3 bases, and 6 bases stayed unmatched. Germline CDR1 reads SGHTA; CDR2 reads FQGNSA. The CDR3 runs 15 residues. For the CDR3, the DNA is TGTGCCAGCAGCTCAGTAGGACAGGGGGTCTACGAGCAGTACTTC. This codes for CASSSVGQGVYEQYF.

This sequence joins TRBV5-1 and TRBJ2-7, with D unclear. V lost 0 bases, J lost 3 bases, and 10 bases lay in between. Germline CDR1 and CDR2: SGHRS and YFSETQ. The CDR3 consists of 14 residues. The CDR3 reads CASSLGGDGYEQYF. The CDR3 DNA sequence: TGCGCCAGCAGCTTGGGTGGGGATGGCTACGAGCAGTACTTC.

This rearrangement joins TRBV7-9 to TRBJ1-5, with D possibly being TRBD1 (6 bases). Trimming shortened V by 5 bases and J by 6 bases, and 14 bases separated the two germline ends. The germline gives CDR1 SEHNR, CDR2 FQNEAQ (reference sequence). The CDR3 length is 14 residues. The CDR3 coding sequence is TGTGCCAGCAGCGCACAGGGACCTGGTCAGCCCCAGCATTTT. As protein: CASSAQGPGQPQHF.

J is TRBJ1-1 and V is TRBV28; D may be TRBD1 (5 bases). The CDR3 length is 13 residues. CDR1 is MDHEN, CDR2 SYDVKM, per germline. Trimming left V 5 bases short and J 8 bases short, with 15 bases between. The CDR3 spells CASSATRVDEAFF. CDR3 coding DNA: TGTGCCAGCAGTGCAACCAGGGTTGACGAAGCTTTCTTT.

Comment on this clone: This may be a read error: a much more frequent sequence differs by one nucleotide. The chain recombines TRBV10-1 with TRBJ1-5; D is unresolved. The CDR3 covers 12 residues. V gave up 2 bases and J gave up 7 bases, with 6 bases separating them. Germline CDR1 and CDR2: WNHNN and SYGVQD (reference sequence). CDR3 in DNA: TGCGCCAGCAGTGAGGGACGACAGCCCCAGCATTTT. It translates to CASSEGRQPQHF.

The gene calls are TRBV7-9 and TRBJ1-5; TRBD1 is a possible D gene (5 bases). Germline V gene sequence: CDR1 SEHNR, CDR2 FQNEAQ (reference sequence). V was pared by 4 bases and J by 0 bases, with 13 bases between. CDR3 size: 16 residues. The CDR3 DNA is TGTGCCAGCAGCTGGGAGGGAGGGGATAGCAATCAGCCCCAGCATTTT. Its protein product is CASSWEGGDSNQPQHF.